This T cell receptor beta chain was recorded in a study of shared clonotypes between healthy human individuals. The overall study: Each donor had three CD4 naive, three CD4 memory, two CD8 naive and one CD8 memory plate. Notes on the study in general: All-four-donor shared clonotypes had higher generation probabilities than non-shared clonotypes did. Across subsets, estimated richness was generally greater for naive than for memory populations. It was observed that 5% to 6% of naive CD4 clonotypes were shared across four donors.

Produced via immunoSEQ multiplex PCR; TCRdb's table is partial and in-frame only. The sample holds roughly 2,500,000 clones; 93% are singletons and the top ten take around 0.4%. This CDR3 is 16 amino acids long. The V segment lost 4 bases and the J segment 7 bases; nucleotides outside the gene matches: 15. Per the germline V gene, CDR1 is SGHRS and CDR2 is YFSETQ. As to this clone: Its cognate antigen is unknown.

Sequencing was done on a sample of naive CD4+ T cells from PBMCs. Subset in this sample: CD45RA+ positively selected. The TCR sequence derives from a young man in good health. Some clones in this sample may be carry-over from other donors' samples. This chain connects TRBV5-1 to TRBJ2-7, with 9 positions matching TRBD2. The CDR3 DNA sequence: TGCGCCAGCAGCCCTCCCTCTGGTAGCGGGAGTGGGGAGCAGTACTTC. It translates to CASSPPSGSGSGEQYF. The full variable domain, rest sourced from reference TRBV5-1 and TRBJ2-7, is KAGVTQTPRYLIKTRGQQVTLSCSPISGHRSVSWYQQTPGQGLQFLFEYFSETQRNKGNFPGRFSGRQFSNSRSEMNVSTLELGDSALYLCASSPPSGSGSGEQYFGPGTRLTVT.